What follows are 5 T cell receptor beta chains derived from one specimen sequenced in a study of cytomegalovirus exposure and HLA in healthy donors. The study ran its PCR with 60 Vbeta and 13 Jbeta primers. The assay was immunoSEQ multiplex PCR, and TCRdb's table has in-frame clones only and misses some. Here the sample spans over 100,000 clones, 83% being singletons. Sequenced: PBMCs. The source is a man aged 40-50 years in good health and CMV-seronegative.

The CDR3: CASIWGGLAEETQYF. The CDR3 DNA reads TGTGCCAGCATCTGGGGGGGACTAGCGGAAGAGACCCAGTACTTC. The rearrangement joins TRBV2 to TRBJ2-5; 11 bases align to TRBD2. There are 15 residues in the CDR3. V lost 7 bases, J lost 3 bases, and 7 bases stayed unmatched. Germline V CDR1 and CDR2: SNHLY, FYNNEI.

The chain links TRBV5-4 to TRBJ1-6; tentative D call: TRBD1 (6 bases). Between the trimmed V and J ends, which lost 0 bases and 9 bases, there was a span of 16 bases. This CDR3 is built from 16 residues. In germline, CDR1 is SGHNT, CDR2 YYREEE (reference sequence). In DNA form, the CDR3 reads TGTGCCAGCAGCTTGGCCCCAGGGGCCATCGGTTCACCCCTCCACTTT. Encoded protein: CASSLAPGAIGSPLHF. Using reference TRBV5-4 and TRBJ1-6 for the parts outside the CDR3, the full variable domain is ETGVTQSPTHLIKTRGQQVTLRCSSQSGHNTVSWYQQALGQGPQFIFQYYREEENGRGNFPPRFSGLQFPNYSSELNVNALELDDSALYLCASSLAPGAIGSPLHFGNGTRLTVT.

The chain is built from TRBV7-9 and TRBJ2-2; TRBD1 matches 9 bases. This CDR3 contains 14 residues. J was trimmed by 4 bases and V by 10 bases; bases with no gene match: 7. The germline CDR1 and CDR2 sequences are SEHNR and FQNEAQ (reference sequence). This CDR3 is CAIRTGASTGELFF. CDR3 nucleotide sequence: TGTGCCATTCGGACAGGGGCATCCACCGGGGAGCTGTTTTTT.

This sequence joins TRBV29-1 and TRBJ2-7; a weak D match, TRBD1 (6 bases). V shed 6 bases and J shed 0 bases, with 12 bases lying between them. Germline CDR1 is SQVTM and CDR2 is ANQGSEA. There are 13 residues in the CDR3. The CDR3 protein is CSVRQTGSYEQYF. DNA of the CDR3: TGCAGCGTCAGACAGACAGGCTCCTACGAGCAGTACTTC.

V is TRBV28 and J is TRBJ2-7; possibly TRBD1 for D (6 bases). Trimming removed 3 bases from V and 0 bases from J, with 15 bases in between. Germline loops: CDR1 MDHEN, CDR2 SYDVKM. The CDR3 has 16 residues. CDR3 nucleotide sequence: TGTGCCAGCAGTTTTACCAGGAGAGGGGGCTCCTACGAGCAGTACTTC. Translation: CASSFTRRGGSYEQYF.